Sequencing of this T cell receptor beta chain was carried out in a study of cytomegalovirus exposure and HLA in healthy donors. PCR was performed using 60 Vbeta and 13 Jbeta primers. TCRdb keeps only in-frame clones here, not all; method: immunoSEQ multiplex PCR. The sample comprises almost 200,000 clones, 70% to 80% of which are singletons, and approximately 0.4% rests with the top ten. This CDR3 has 16 residues. Trimming cost V 6 bases and J 1 base, with 13 bases left between them. Germline loops: CDR1 MNHEY, CDR2 SMNVEV (reference sequence). The sample consisted of PBMCs. The chain couples TRBV27 to TRBJ1-6, with D possibly being TRBD1 (5 bases). This clonotype originated in a male donor in good health and CMV-seropositive. DNA of the CDR3: TGTGCCAGCAGGGGGGGTTCGGTTTCCTATAATTCACCCCTCCACTTT. This encodes CASRGGSVSYNSPLHF.